The rows below give T cell receptor beta chains drawn from one sample of a study of vaccination and CD4 T cells after COVID-19. TCRdb recomputed calls from the PCR reads with MiXCR, one row per CDR3 protein. The sample records tens of thousands of distinct CDR3 sequences, 67% being singletons. The antigens for these receptors are not known. This specimen was CD4+ T cells from blood, cultured in vitro, taken after SARS-CoV-2 vaccination. The source of these receptors is a human donor who received a COVID-19 vaccine. Both conserved end residues are part of each CDR3. The D gene is left open where the match is weak. Size is omitted from some rows. Given values are once, few, many or a class for expanded clones.

>-|TRBJ2-3|TRBV7-2|TRBD1
CASRLQGSNTDTQYF
TGTGCCAGCAGGCTACAGGGGAGTAATACAGATACGCAGTATTTT
>-|TRBJ2-5|TRBV7-9|-
CASSEGGGGLQETQYF
TGTGCCAGCAGCGAAGGGGGCGGGGGGCTCCAAGAGACCCAGTACTTC
>-|TRBJ1-4|TRBV6-5|TRBD1
CASSSGTGLKFF
TGTGCCAGCAGTTCCGGGACAGGGCTCAAGTTTTTT
>-|TRBJ1-1|TRBV7-9|-
CASSDDSGDTEAFF
TGTGCCAGCAGCGACGATTCGGGGGATACTGAAGCTTTCTTT
>once|TRBJ2-3|TRBV6-5|-
CASSSLGTDTQYF
TGTGCCAGCAGTTCCTTGGGCACAGATACGCAGTATTTT
>-|TRBJ2-1|TRBV7-2|-
CASSLAGGMYNEQFF
TGTGCCAGCAGCTTAGCGGGGGGTATGTACAATGAGCAGTTCTTC
>-|TRBJ2-1|TRBV7-9|TRBD1
CASSPRPQGVYNEQFF
TGTGCCAGCAGCCCAAGGCCACAGGGGGTATACAATGAGCAGTTCTTC
>-|TRBJ1-1|TRBV2|-
CASSELGKAFF
TGTGCCAGCAGTGAGCTGGGGAAAGCTTTCTTT
>-|TRBJ1-1|TRBV19|-
CASRPAEGRNTEAFF
TGTGCCAGTAGGCCGGCGGAAGGTAGGAACACTGAAGCTTTCTTT
>-|TRBJ1-1|TRBV6-4|-
CASSVTQEGTEAFF
TGTGCCAGCAGTGTTACCCAAGAAGGCACTGAAGCTTTCTTT
>-|TRBJ1-1|TRBV20-1|-
CSASRGNTEAFF
TGCAGTGCTAGTAGGGGGAACACTGAAGCTTTCTTT
>-|TRBJ1-6|TRBV27|-
CASSFAGGDSPLHF
TGTGCCAGCAGTTTTGCAGGAGGGGATTCACCCCTCCACTTT